The 9 T cell receptor beta chains in this list originate from one sample, sequenced in a study of cytomegalovirus exposure and HLA in healthy donors. 60 Vbeta and 13 Jbeta primers were used in PCR. The assay was immunoSEQ multiplex PCR, and TCRdb's table has in-frame clones only and misses some. The sample holds roughly 200,000 clones, approximately 70% seen once. The specimen sequenced was PBMCs. The receptors were sampled from a woman aged 25-40 years in good health and CMV-seronegative.

V gene TRBV5-1 combines with J gene TRBJ2-7, with a possible D match to TRBD2 (6 bases). This CDR3 has 13 residues. The germline gives CDR1 SGHRS, CDR2 YFSETQ. Deletions cut 4 bases from V and 3 bases from J, with 11 bases between. The CDR3 spells CASSAGEVYEQYF. CDR3 coding DNA: TGCGCCAGCAGCGCTGGGGAGGTCTACGAGCAGTACTTC.

The chain recombines TRBV6-1 with TRBJ2-3, with 12 bases that match TRBD2. V shed 2 bases and J 4 bases; nucleotides not matched to a gene: 10. Germline V gives CDR1 MNHNS, CDR2 SASEGT. The CDR3 extends over 18 amino acids. CDR3 sequence: CASSERFLAGGPADTQYF. The CDR3, as DNA: TGTGCCAGCAGTGAAAGGTTTCTAGCGGGGGGGCCCGCAGATACGCAGTATTTT.

V gene TRBV7-9 combines with J gene TRBJ1-2; D gene unclear. This CDR3 is built from 13 residues. CDR1 and CDR2 (germline): SEHNR, FQNEAQ (reference sequence). V was pared by 5 bases and J by 6 bases, with 13 bases between. The CDR3 nucleotides are TGTGCCAGCAGCCGGACTCTTCAAGATGGCTACACCTTC. The encoded protein is CASSRTLQDGYTF.

This clone came up once. V gene TRBV30 combines with J gene TRBJ1-2; D ambiguous. With 0 bases removed from V and 4 bases from J, the gap between germline ends came to 9 bases. The V gene's germline CDR1 is GTSNPN and CDR2 SVGIG (reference sequence). This CDR3 is built from 13 residues. In DNA, the CDR3 is TGTGCCTGGAGTGTACCAGCGGGCTATGGCTACACCTTC. As protein: CAWSVPAGYGYTF.

The CDR3 sequence: CASSLLSGADTEAFF. CDR3 DNA: TGTGCCAGCAGTTTACTCTCAGGGGCTGACACTGAAGCTTTCTTT. V gene TRBV27 combines with J gene TRBJ1-1, with D perhaps TRBD1 (6 bases). V lost 2 bases and J lost 3, with 13 bases in between. The CDR3 contains 15 residues. Germline CDR1 and CDR2: MNHEY and SMNVEV (reference sequence).

The chain uses TRBV9 and TRBJ2-7, with D tentatively TRBD2 (7 bases). The V end was cut by 3 bases, the J end by 2 bases, with 12 bases between. The CDR3 is made up of 14 amino acids. Germline assignment: CDR1 SGDLS and CDR2 YYNGEE. The CDR3 region has the DNA TGTGCCAGCAGCGGTGGGGGGGCCGCCTACGAGCAGTACTTC. The encoded protein is CASSGGGAAYEQYF.

The chain links TRBV6-1 to TRBJ1-5; 7 bases align to TRBD1. The junction had 4 bases not matched to a gene; V was cut back by 2 bases and J by 3 bases. The CDR3 runs 15 residues. Germline CDR1 reads MNHNS; CDR2 reads SASEGT. CDR3 in DNA: TGTGCCAGCAGTGAAAGGGACAGAGACAATCAGCCCCAGCATTTT. This codes for CASSERDRDNQPQHF.

This chain uses TRBV7-3 with TRBJ2-7, with D perhaps matching TRBD2 (6 bases). V was clipped by 3 bases and J by 3 bases, with 15 bases between them. CDR1 and CDR2 (germline): SGHTA, FQGTGA. This CDR3 has 15 amino acids. In DNA, the CDR3 is TGTGCCAGCAGCTTTAGGCAGGGACTGATCTACGAGCAGTACTTC. Translated, it gives CASSFRQGLIYEQYF.

The chain uses TRBV30 and TRBJ1-1; D ambiguous. There are 14 residues in the CDR3. Germline V CDR1 and CDR2: GTSNPN, SVGIG (reference sequence). V lost 2 bases and J 4 bases, leaving 14 bases between the germline ends. The CDR3 DNA is TGTGCCTGGAGTCGGGGAGTTGAGGTCACTGAAGCTTTCTTT. It codes for CAWSRGVEVTEAFF. Full variable domain (remainder filled in from reference TRBV30 and TRBJ1-1): SQTIHQWPATLVQPVGSPLSLECTVEGTSNPNLYWYRQAAGRGLQLLFYSVGIGQISSEVPQNLSASRPQDRQFILSSKKLLLSDSGFYLCAWSRGVEVTEAFFGQGTRLTVV.